This T cell receptor (beta chain) is drawn from a study of human T cells and chemical hapten exposure. The overall study: Skin on the upper inner arm, approximately 2 cm by approximately 2 cm in size, was sensitized with 2% DPC. There were weekly diphenylcyclopropenone doses to the scalp for patients throughout the approximately 24-week study.

Each CDR3 protein is one row after TCRdb ran MiXCR on the RACE reads. The sample carries 210,000 or so distinct CDR3 sequences, about 25% recorded once. The time point is: patch test 3, about 24 weeks after DPC sensitization. Treatment described: therapeutic diphenylcyclopropenone sensitization with weekly scalp DPC. Blood sampling preceded each patch test application. Suited to DPC and affected by alopecia, the donors ranged from 18 to 70 years old. This CDR3 is built from 16 residues. The germline V gene encodes CDR1 LGHNA and CDR2 YSLEER. Trimming at V came to 5 bases and at J to 2 bases, leaving 9 bases not matched to a gene.

This receptor was identified in a middle-aged woman with alopecia areata. Some clones in this sample may be carry-over from other donors' samples. The J gene is TRBJ2-1, the V gene TRBV4-3, with 7 bases fitting TRBD1. Source: whole blood, taken in connection with sensitization to the hapten diphenylcyclopropenone (DPC). In DNA, the CDR3 is TGCGCCAGCAGCGAAGCGGCCGGGACAGCCTACAATGAGCAGTTCTTC. This sequence encodes CASSEAAGTAYNEQFF.